The 10 T cell receptor beta chains in this list originate from one sample, sequenced in a study of T cells in women clearing cervical HPV infection. Sequenced by immunoSEQ multiplex PCR; TCRdb stores in-frame clones only, minus some. The sample totals about 35,000 clones; its top ten clones hold less than 9.5%. The sample comprised blood buffy coat. The origin of the receptors is a woman between 18 and 69 years old with a cervical HPV16 infection that either progressed to CIN3+ or cleared (not recorded which).

Note on this clone: The read finishes 3 residues shy of the CDR3 end, and the germline J gene is used to complete it. V gene TRBV14 combines with J gene TRBJ1-2; D remains ambiguous. The length of the CDR3 is 12 residues. Germline V CDR1 and CDR2: SGHDN, FVKESK. The CDR3 bases that were read are TGTGCCAGCAGCCCTTCTCGGGTAGGC. Its translation: CASSPSRVG. The whole CDR3 reads CASSPSRVGYTF.

In the case of this clone: With the read ending 3 residues before the CDR3 end, the germline J gene is used to fill in that end. The V call is TRBV7-2, the J call TRBJ2-4, with 12 bases matching TRBD1. The CDR3 covers 14 residues. Germline loops: CDR1 SGHTA, CDR2 FQGNSA. The part of the CDR3 DNA that was read is TGTGCCAGCAGCTGGGACAGGGGGCCGAGCGGT. This translates into CASSWDRGPSG. The complete CDR3 reads CASSWDRGPSGQYF.

About this clone itself: The read ends 3 residues early relative to the CDR3; the germline J gene fills the gap. The V call is TRBV20-1, the J call TRBJ2-5; the D is unclear. Germline V CDR1 and CDR2: DFQATT, SNEGSKA (reference sequence). V was pared by 3 bases and J by 1 base, with 9 bases between. The CDR3 spans 13 residues. The CDR3 DNA, read in part, is TGCAGTGCTAGCTCGGCGGTCCAAGAGACC. This translates into CSASSAVQET. The full CDR3 sequence reads CSASSAVQETQYF.

Concerning this clone: The read gets to within 3 residues of the CDR3 end, and the germline J gene fills in the rest. This chain joins TRBV20-1 and TRBJ1-1, with D tentatively TRBD1 (5 bases). CDR3 length equals 13 residues. Deletions cut 6 bases from V and 0 bases from J, with 11 bases between. CDR1 and CDR2 (germline): DFQATT, SNEGSKA (reference sequence). The CDR3 sequence: CSASDNMNTEAFF. The part of the CDR3 DNA that was read is TGCAGTGCCTCGGACAACATGAACACTGAA.

On this clone: Read sequence stops 3 residues before the CDR3 end, and the germline J gene provides the missing end. The gene calls are TRBV7-3 and TRBJ1-6; tentative D call: TRBD1 (5 bases). V lost 5 bases to trimming and J lost 5 bases, with 13 bases between them. The germline gives CDR1 SGHTA, CDR2 FQGTGA. This CDR3 is built from 15 residues. CDR3 DNA (partial): TGTGCCAGCAGCCGCGGGGACCGACATAATTCACCC. Its protein is CASSRGDRHNSP. The CDR3 in full is CASSRGDRHNSPLHF. The full variable domain, its missing parts supplied by reference TRBV7-3 and TRBJ1-6, is GAGVSQTPSNKVTEKGKYVELRCDPISGHTALYWYRQSLGQGPEFLIYFQGTGAADDSGLPNDRFFAVRPEGSVSTLKIQRTERGDSAVYLCASSRGDRHNSPLHFGNGTRLTVT.

As concerns this clone: The CDR3 extends 3 residues past the end of the read, so its final part is completed from the germline J gene. V and J are TRBV5-1 and TRBJ2-7; maybe TRBD1 (5 bases). Per the germline V gene, CDR1 is SGHRS and CDR2 is YFSETQ. The CDR3 has 13 amino acids. Between the trimmed V and J ends, which lost 6 bases and 3 bases, there was a span of 13 bases. CDR3 residues: CASNDDRNYEQYF. The part of the CDR3 DNA that was read is TGCGCCAGCAATGATGACAGAAACTACGAG.

With respect to this clone: The read gets to within 3 residues of the CDR3 end, and the germline J gene fills in the rest. The chain combines TRBV5-6 with TRBJ2-2; D is undetermined. The CDR3 contains 13 residues. Trimming pared 0 bases from V and 6 bases from J, leaving 6 bases between. In germline, CDR1 is SGHDT, CDR2 YYEEEE. The CDR3 DNA, read in part, is TGTGCCAGCAGCTTGGCAATTTCCGGGGAG. Its translation: CASSLAISGE. The CDR3 in full is CASSLAISGELFF. Variable domain in full (rest from reference TRBV5-6 and TRBJ2-2): DAGVTQSPTHLIKTRGQQVTLRCSPKSGHDTVSWYQQALGQGPQFIFQYYEEEERQRGNFPDRFSGHQFPNYSSELNVNALLLGDSALYLCASSLAISGELFFGEGSRLTVL.

Partial CDR3 DNA: TGTGCCAGCAGTGACAATAGGGGGACCGGGGAG. This gives the protein CASSDNRGTGE. The whole CDR3 protein reads CASSDNRGTGELFF. The chain uses TRBV12-3 or TRBV12-4 and TRBJ2-2, with D perhaps matching TRBD1 (6 bases). With the read ending 3 residues before the CDR3 end, the germline J gene is used to fill in that end. The CDR3 has 14 amino acids. Trimming took 5 bases from V and 5 from J, leaving 12 bases between them.

On this clone itself: Read data end 3 residues before the CDR3 end; the end is taken from the germline J gene. V usage is TRBV7-2 and J usage is TRBJ2-1; maybe TRBD2 (5 bases). The CDR3 has 15 amino acids. The V end was cut by 4 bases, the J end by 2 bases, with 12 bases between. The V gene's germline CDR1 is SGHTA and CDR2 FQGNSA. CDR3 bases read: TGTGCCAGCAGCTCGGGGATGGCCCCCTACAATGAG. Amino acids: CASSSGMAPYNE. The entire CDR3 protein is CASSSGMAPYNEQFF. Combining the CDR3 with reference TRBV7-2 and TRBJ2-1 gives the whole variable domain GAGVSQSPSNKVTEKGKDVELRCDPISGHTALYWYRQSLGQGLEFLIYFQGNSAPDKSGLPSDRFSAERTGGSVSTLTIQRTQQEDSAVYLCASSSGMAPYNEQFFGPGTRLTVL.

A note on this clone: The read halts 3 residues ahead of the CDR3 end, with the missing end drawn from the germline J gene. The V call is TRBV6-2 or TRBV6-3, the J call TRBJ1-2; 7 nucleotides agree with TRBD1. Losses at the gene ends were 2 bases for V and 7 bases for J; bases not matched to a gene: 7. This CDR3 comprises 14 residues. Per the germline V gene, CDR1 is MNHEY and CDR2 is SVGEGT. Here the CDR3 reads CASSYRVTGSGYTF. The CDR3 bases that were read are TGTGCCAGCAGTTACAGGGTGACAGGGAGTGGC.